The clone carrying this T cell receptor (beta chain) was seen at least ten times. The antigen remains undetermined. The data were taken from a study of response to subunit inactivated influenza vaccine. Study results and limitations: The authors put forward the suggestion that each seasonal influenza vaccination may bring in only a limited number of new T cells.

Trimming left V 1 base short and J 8 bases short, with 9 bases between. This CDR3 spans 13 amino acids. Via MiXCR, TCRdb re-called the RT-PCR reads, giving one row per CDR3 protein. The table has approximately 160,000 distinct CDR3 sequences, roughly 10% seen once. This chain connects TRBV12-3 or TRBV12-4 to TRBJ2-1, with D unclear. The material sequenced was CD8+ T cells sorted from PBMCs, taken around 25 months after vaccination. The receptor comes from a man between 50 and 70 years old who received an inactivated influenza vaccine. The CDR3 DNA is TGTGCCAGCAGTTTAGTCCGTTCGGATGAGCAGTTCTTC. Amino acid sequence: CASSLVRSDEQFF.